Listed below are T cell receptor beta chains from one sample, sequenced in a study of OX40 agonist ivuxolimab in advanced cancers. Produced via immunoSEQ multiplex PCR; TCRdb's table is partial and in-frame only. This table holds 35,000 to 55,000 clones, roughly 94% found once. Sample: CD4+ or CD8+ T cells sorted from blood, taken in a trial of the OX40 agonist ivuxolimab. Receptors originate from an adult with an advanced solid tumor such as melanoma, head and neck, liver or kidney cancer. The CDR3 runs from the conserved cysteine through the conserved F or W. A D gene is named only where the DNA matches it firmly. Expanded clones are given a class, and other clones once, few, many or no size at all.

j_call clone_size v_call d_call cdr3_aa cdr3_nt
TRBJ2-7 - TRBV5-6 - CASSPRWVETRGNEQYF TGTGCCAGCAGCCCCCGGTGGGTCGAGACTCGAGGCAACGAGCAGTACTTC
TRBJ2-3 once TRBV21-1 - CASRQLAGGALPDTQYF TGTGCCAGCAGGCAACTAGCGGGAGGGGCTCTCCCAGATACGCAGTATTTT
TRBJ1-1 - TRBV4-3 - CASSQGAGTVNTEAFF TGCGCCAGCAGCCAAGGGGCTGGGACGGTGAACACTGAAGCTTTCTTT
TRBJ2-1 - TRBV4-2 TRBD1 CASSQLTGGREQFF TGTGCCAGCAGCCAACTGACAGGGGGCCGGGAGCAGTTCTTC
TRBJ2-5 - TRBV9 - CASTPGMGAYVQETQYF TGTGCCAGCACGCCCGGGATGGGGGCTTACGTTCAAGAGACCCAGTACTTC
TRBJ2-1 - TRBV5-4 TRBD2 CASSSGRDNEQFF TGTGCCAGCTCTAGCGGGAGGGACAATGAGCAGTTCTTC
TRBJ2-1 - TRBV9 TRBD2 CASSVEEGGYNEQFF TGTGCCAGCAGCGTAGAGGAGGGAGGGTACAATGAGCAGTTCTTC
TRBJ2-1 - TRBV6-5 TRBD2 CASSLGLEAYNEQFF TGTGCCAGCAGTCTAGGACTAGAAGCCTACAATGAGCAGTTCTTC
TRBJ2-7 - TRBV10-3 TRBD1 CAISGPGTGGEQYF TGTGCCATCAGTGGACCTGGGACAGGTGGGGAGCAGTACTTC
TRBJ1-1 - TRBV7-2 - CASSFFPENTEAFF TGTGCCAGCAGCTTTTTTCCCGAAAACACTGAAGCTTTCTTT
TRBJ1-2 - TRBV29-1 TRBD1 CSVDRTGEGDYGYTF TGCAGCGTTGATAGAACAGGGGAAGGGGACTATGGCTACACCTTC
TRBJ2-3 - TRBV9 TRBD2 CASSVGGGLAGDTQYF TGTGCCAGCAGCGTAGGAGGGGGACTAGCGGGAGATACGCAGTATTTT
TRBJ1-1 - TRBV6-5 - CATLSFAGANTEAFF TGTGCCACCCTATCATTTGCGGGCGCGAACACTGAAGCTTTCTTT
TRBJ2-7 once TRBV11-1 - CASSVLGGTTRYEQYF TGTGCCAGCAGCGTCTTAGGTGGGACAACCAGATACGAGCAGTACTTC
TRBJ1-2 - TRBV6-5 - CASSSVDLYGYTF TGTGCCAGCAGTTCCGTCGACCTTTATGGCTACACCTTC
TRBJ2-1 - TRBV7-9 - CASSLALGSDNEQFF TGTGCCAGCAGCTTAGCTCTGGGTAGCGACAATGAGCAGTTCTTC
TRBJ1-2 - TRBV9 - CASSPGGGANYGYTF TGTGCCAGCAGCCCCGGCGGTGGAGCTAACTATGGCTACACCTTC
TRBJ2-2 - TRBV29-1 TRBD2 CSGITGLAGAGELFF TGCAGCGGCATTACCGGACTAGCGGGAGCCGGGGAGCTGTTTTTT
TRBJ1-2 - TRBV9 TRBD1 CASSVRTGAPLDPIGYTF TGTGCCAGCAGCGTAAGGACAGGGGCCCCCCTTGATCCGATAGGCTACACCTTC
TRBJ2-1 - TRBV29-1 - CSVESREMGYNEQFF TGCAGCGTTGAGAGTCGGGAGATGGGATACAATGAGCAGTTCTTC
TRBJ2-2 few TRBV9 TRBD2 CASSVLAGGSTGELFF TGTGCCAGCAGCGTCCTAGCGGGAGGATCCACCGGGGAGCTGTTTTTT
TRBJ2-1 - TRBV5-1 - CASSLAYPNEQFF TGCGCCAGCAGCTTGGCCTACCCCAATGAGCAGTTCTTC
TRBJ2-1 - TRBV11-2 - CASSLVYYTGEQFF TGTGCCAGCAGCTTAGTCTATTACACCGGTGAGCAGTTCTTC
TRBJ2-2 - TRBV11-3 - CASSLYPGGGSGELFF TGTGCCAGCAGCTTATATCCCGGTGGGGGTAGCGGGGAGCTGTTTTTT
TRBJ1-1 - TRBV2 - CASRDDRNLEAFF TGTGCCAGCAGGGACGACAGGAACCTTGAAGCTTTCTTT
TRBJ2-7 - TRBV9 TRBD2 CASSGGTSGTSSYEQYF TGTGCCAGCAGCGGAGGGACTAGCGGGACTAGCTCCTACGAGCAGTACTTC
TRBJ2-2 - TRBV6-5 - CASSYSNVGELFF TGTGCCAGCAGTTACTCGAACGTCGGGGAGCTGTTTTTT
TRBJ2-7 - TRBV14 - CASSHGQGYEQYF TGTGCCAGCAGCCACGGGCAAGGCTACGAGCAGTACTTC
TRBJ2-5 medium-sized TRBV7-9 - CASSWGSETQYF TGTGCCAGCAGCTGGGGGTCAGAGACCCAGTACTTC
TRBJ1-1 once TRBV11-3 - CASSLPSGDGFGTEAFF TGTGCCAGCAGCCTCCCCTCGGGGGACGGGTTTGGCACTGAAGCTTTCTTT
TRBJ2-1 - TRBV11-2 - CASSLVGGLSYNEQFF TGTGCCAGCAGCTTAGTCGGGGGACTCTCCTACAATGAGCAGTTCTTC
TRBJ2-3 - TRBV2 - CASVGDQAGGTDTQYF TGTGCCAGCGTCGGGGATCAAGCCGGGGGCACAGATACGCAGTATTTT
TRBJ2-7 - TRBV19 - CASSIGTGLLYEQYF TGTGCCAGTAGTATAGGTACGGGACTCCTTTACGAGCAGTACTTC
TRBJ2-1 - TRBV6-5 TRBD1 CASRPGQGAVFEQFF TGTGCCAGCAGGCCGGGACAGGGGGCTGTCTTTGAGCAGTTCTTC
TRBJ1-2 - TRBV9 - CASSVGGDYGYTF TGTGCCAGCAGCGTAGGAGGTGACTATGGCTACACCTTC
TRBJ2-7 - TRBV29-1 TRBD1 CSVRPGTGGYYEQYF TGCAGCGTCCGACCCGGGACAGGGGGCTACTACGAGCAGTACTTC
TRBJ1-2 - TRBV19 - CASSPLAGAPYYGYTF TGTGCCAGTAGTCCGCTAGCAGGGGCACCCTACTATGGCTACACCTTC
TRBJ1-2 - TRBV12-5 - CASGLASRDMNYGYTF TGTGCTAGTGGTTTGGCATCCAGGGACATGAACTATGGCTACACCTTC
TRBJ1-4 - TRBV13 - CASSPTAATNEKLFF TGTGCCAGCAGTCCTACAGCCGCAACTAATGAAAAACTGTTTTTT
TRBJ2-2 - TRBV4-1 - CASSPYTGTHGRASNTGELFF TGCGCCAGCAGCCCGTACACAGGGACCCACGGGAGAGCCTCGAACACCGGGGAGCTGTTTTTT
TRBJ1-2 once TRBV6-5 - CASKARGLYGYTF TGTGCCAGCAAGGCCAGGGGACTATATGGCTACACCTTC
TRBJ2-7 - TRBV19 - CASSIFPNYEQYF TGTGCCAGTAGTATCTTTCCTAACTACGAGCAGTACTTC
TRBJ2-7 - TRBV23-1 TRBD2 CASSQSPSGAGYEQYF TGCGCCAGCAGTCAAAGCCCTAGCGGAGCCGGCTACGAGCAGTACTTC
TRBJ1-4 - TRBV10-3 - CAISVGIGTNEKLFF TGTGCCATCAGTGTCGGGATTGGTACTAATGAAAAACTGTTTTTT
TRBJ2-1 - TRBV5-1 TRBD2 CASSQTGTSVRSEQFF TGCGCCAGCAGCCAAACCGGGACTAGCGTTAGGAGTGAGCAGTTCTTC
TRBJ2-7 - TRBV28 - CASSPTSDSSYEQYF TGTGCCAGCAGTCCTACAAGTGACAGTTCCTACGAGCAGTACTTC
TRBJ1-4 - TRBV4-3 - CASSQDKEQVREKLFF TGCGCCAGCAGCCAAGATAAAGAACAGGTTAGGGAAAAACTGTTTTTT
TRBJ1-1 - TRBV7-3 TRBD1 CANYYQGARDTEAFF TGTGCCAACTACTATCAGGGGGCACGGGACACTGAAGCTTTCTTT
TRBJ2-7 - TRBV9 - CASSVEGHYEQYF TGTGCCAGCAGCGTCGAGGGACACTACGAGCAGTACTTC
TRBJ2-7 - TRBV7-9 TRBD1 CASSDRDRGTPQTRYEQYF TGTGCCAGCAGCGACCGGGACAGGGGTACCCCACAAACCCGCTACGAGCAGTACTTC
TRBJ2-7 - TRBV7-9 TRBD2 CASSPGLAETYEQYF TGTGCCAGCAGCCCGGGACTAGCGGAGACCTACGAGCAGTACTTC